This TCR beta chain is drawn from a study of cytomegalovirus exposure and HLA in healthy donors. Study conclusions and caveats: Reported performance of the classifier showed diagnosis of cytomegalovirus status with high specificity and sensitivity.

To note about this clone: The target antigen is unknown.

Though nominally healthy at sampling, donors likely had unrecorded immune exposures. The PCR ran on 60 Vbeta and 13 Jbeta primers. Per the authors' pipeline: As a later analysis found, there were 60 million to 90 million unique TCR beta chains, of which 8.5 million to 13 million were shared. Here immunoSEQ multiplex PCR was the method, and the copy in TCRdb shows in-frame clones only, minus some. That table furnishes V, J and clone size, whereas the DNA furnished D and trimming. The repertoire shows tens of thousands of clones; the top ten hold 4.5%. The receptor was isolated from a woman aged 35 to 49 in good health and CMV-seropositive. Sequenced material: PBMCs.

The DNA for the CDR3 is TGTGCCAGCAGTCCAACCCCGGGACAGGAGCAGTACTTC. This sequence encodes CASSPTPGQEQYF. V is TRBV7-3 and J is TRBJ2-7, with 7 bases lining up with TRBD1. Trimming took 6 bases from V and 7 from J; bases not matched to a gene: 9. CDR1 and CDR2 from the germline V gene are SGHTA and FQGTGA. This CDR3 comprises 13 residues.